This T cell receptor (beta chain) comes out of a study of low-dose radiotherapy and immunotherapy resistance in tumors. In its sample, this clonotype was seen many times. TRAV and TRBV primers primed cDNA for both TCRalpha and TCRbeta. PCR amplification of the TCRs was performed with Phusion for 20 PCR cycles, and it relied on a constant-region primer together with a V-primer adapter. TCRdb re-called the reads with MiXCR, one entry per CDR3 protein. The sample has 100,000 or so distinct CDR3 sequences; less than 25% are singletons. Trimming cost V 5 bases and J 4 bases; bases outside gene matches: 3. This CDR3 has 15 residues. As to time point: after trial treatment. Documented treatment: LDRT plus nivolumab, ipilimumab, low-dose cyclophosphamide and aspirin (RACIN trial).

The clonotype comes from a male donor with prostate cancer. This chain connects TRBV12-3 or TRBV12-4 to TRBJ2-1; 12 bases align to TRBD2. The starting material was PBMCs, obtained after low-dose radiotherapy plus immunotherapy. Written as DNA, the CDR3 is TGTGCCAGCAGTGCGACTAGCGGGGGATACAATGAGCAGTTCTTC. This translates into CASSATSGGYNEQFF.